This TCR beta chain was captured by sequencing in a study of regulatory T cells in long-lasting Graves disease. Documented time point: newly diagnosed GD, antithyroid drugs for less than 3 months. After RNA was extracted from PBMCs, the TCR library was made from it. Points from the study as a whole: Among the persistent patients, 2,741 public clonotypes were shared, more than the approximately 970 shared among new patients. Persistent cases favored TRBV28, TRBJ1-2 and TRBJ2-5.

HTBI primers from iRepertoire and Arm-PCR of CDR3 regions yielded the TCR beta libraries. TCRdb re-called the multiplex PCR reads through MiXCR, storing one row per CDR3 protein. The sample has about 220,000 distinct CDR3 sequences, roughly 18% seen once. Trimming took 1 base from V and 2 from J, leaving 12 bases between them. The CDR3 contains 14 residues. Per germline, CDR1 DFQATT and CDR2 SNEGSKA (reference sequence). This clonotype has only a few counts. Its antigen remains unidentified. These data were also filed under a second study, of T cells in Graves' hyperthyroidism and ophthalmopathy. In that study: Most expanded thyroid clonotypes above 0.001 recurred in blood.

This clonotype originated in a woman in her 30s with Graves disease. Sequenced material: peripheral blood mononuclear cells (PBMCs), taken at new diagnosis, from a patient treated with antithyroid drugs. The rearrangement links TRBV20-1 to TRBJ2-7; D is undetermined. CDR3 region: CSARAAGRPYEQYF. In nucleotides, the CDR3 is TGCAGTGCTAGAGCTGCCGGCAGACCCTACGAGCAGTACTTC.